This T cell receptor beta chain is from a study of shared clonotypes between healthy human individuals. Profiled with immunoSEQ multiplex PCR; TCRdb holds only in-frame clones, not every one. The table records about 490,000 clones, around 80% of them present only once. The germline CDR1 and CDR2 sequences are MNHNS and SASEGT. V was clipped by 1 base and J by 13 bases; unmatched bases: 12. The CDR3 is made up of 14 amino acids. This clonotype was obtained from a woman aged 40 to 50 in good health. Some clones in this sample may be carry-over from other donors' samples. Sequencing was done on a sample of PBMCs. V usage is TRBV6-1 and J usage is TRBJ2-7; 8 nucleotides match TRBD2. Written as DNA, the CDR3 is TGTGCCAGCAGTGAAGGAAACGGGAGGGAAGAGTACTACTTC. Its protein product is CASSEGNGREEYYF.